The T cell receptor beta chain described here comes from a study of blood T cell repertoires in COVID-19. Across the whole study: Some COVID-19 samples were acute and others convalescent; all came from the United States, Italy and Spain. In each case, the material was cDNA or gDNA derived from T cells, B-cell-depleted T cells, or PBMCs.

Original data processing: Amplification of reference gene primers was used by the study to estimate nucleated cell counts. Method: immunoSEQ multiplex PCR; TCRdb's copy keeps in-frame clones and lacks some. The V and J calls and clone size come from that table; D and trimming were worked out from the DNA. The sample carries 230,000 or so clones, just over 85% recorded once. Participant age was 18 to 89 years, and participants resided in roughly 25 US areas. The germline V and J ends were trimmed by 6 bases and 3 bases, with 12 bases remaining between them. Looked up from germline, CDR1 is LGHDT and CDR2 is YNNKEL (reference sequence). The CDR3 extends over 14 amino acids.

Sequencing was performed on PBMCs or T cells enriched from blood (not recorded which). The V call is TRBV3-1 (or the pseudogene TRBV3-2), the J call TRBJ1-5, with unresolved D. This TCR came from a woman between 40 and 55 years old with acute COVID-19. For the CDR3, the DNA is TGTGCCAGCAGTCCCAGGCGAAACAATCAGCCCCAGCATTTT. Residues: CASSPRRNNQPQHF.